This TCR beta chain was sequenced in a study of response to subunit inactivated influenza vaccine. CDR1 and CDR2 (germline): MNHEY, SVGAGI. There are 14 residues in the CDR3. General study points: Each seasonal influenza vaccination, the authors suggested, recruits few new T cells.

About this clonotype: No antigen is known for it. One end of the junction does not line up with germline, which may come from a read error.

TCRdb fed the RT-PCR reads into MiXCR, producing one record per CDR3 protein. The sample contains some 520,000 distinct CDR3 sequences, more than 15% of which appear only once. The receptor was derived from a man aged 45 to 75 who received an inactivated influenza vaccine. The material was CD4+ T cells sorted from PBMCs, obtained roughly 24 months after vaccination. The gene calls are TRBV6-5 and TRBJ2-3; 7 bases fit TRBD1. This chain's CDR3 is CACSYDREKDTQYF. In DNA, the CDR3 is TGTGCCTGCAGTTACGACAGGGAGAAGGATACGCAGTATTTT.